A selection of T cell receptor beta chains follows, all from one sample in a study of identical twins. TCRdb ran MiXCR on the 5' RACE reads and lists one entry per CDR3 protein. There are roughly 250,000 distinct CDR3 sequences in the sample; 7.5% occur only once, and under 6% lies in the top ten. These same records also appear under a second study, on yellow fever vaccine responses in identical twins.

Sequenced material: CD8+ T cells sorted from blood. All receptors come from a woman aged 18 to 35 in good health. The CDR3 runs from the conserved cysteine through the conserved F or W. Each record gives: CDR3 protein, CDR3 DNA, D gene, V gene, J gene, clone size. D genes are given only for firm matches. Size tells how often a clone was seen (once, few, many) or the class of an expanded clone, and some rows leave it out.

CDR3: CASSQEKADTQYF
DNA: TGCGCCAGCAGCCAAGAGAAAGCAGATACGCAGTATTTT
D: NA
V: TRBV4-1
J: TRBJ2-3
size: few

CDR3: CSALGRGTEAFF
DNA: TGCAGCGCCCTGGGCAGGGGAACTGAAGCTTTCTTT
D: NA
V: TRBV29-1
J: TRBJ1-1
size: few

CDR3: CASSLLGGYQETQYF
DNA: TGTGCCAGCAGTCTGCTCGGGGGGTACCAAGAGACCCAGTACTTC
D: TRBD2
V: TRBV12-3/TRBV12-4
J: TRBJ2-5
size: many

CDR3: CASSGPLSGDLAKNIQYF
DNA: TGCGCCAGCAGTGGCCCCCTGTCCGGGGACCTAGCCAAAAACATTCAGTACTTC
D: NA
V: TRBV10-2
J: TRBJ2-4
size: NA

CDR3: CASSPKGLAGVNTRELFF
DNA: TGCGCCAGCAGCCCCAAGGGACTAGCGGGGGTGAACACCAGGGAGCTGTTTTTT
D: TRBD2
V: TRBV5-1
J: TRBJ2-2
size: NA

CDR3: CASSQEEGVGYEQYF
DNA: TGTGCCAGCAGCCAAGAGGAGGGAGTGGGGTACGAGCAGTACTTC
D: NA
V: TRBV14
J: TRBJ2-7
size: few

CDR3: CASTRQGETQYF
DNA: TGTGCCAGCACGAGGCAGGGGGAGACCCAGTACTTC
D: NA
V: TRBV25-1
J: TRBJ2-5
size: NA

CDR3: CASSEGAPYEQYF
DNA: TGTGCCAGCAGCGAGGGGGCCCCCTACGAGCAGTACTTC
D: TRBD1
V: TRBV5-6
J: TRBJ2-7
size: few

CDR3: CASSPTDREGWQYF
DNA: TGTGCCAGCAGCCCGACGGACCGGGAGGGGTGGCAGTACTTC
D: TRBD2
V: TRBV7-8
J: TRBJ2-7
size: NA

CDR3: CASSGKREAPYEQYF
DNA: TGTGCCAGCAGTGGTAAGCGGGAGGCTCCCTACGAGCAGTACTTC
D: TRBD2
V: TRBV27
J: TRBJ2-7
size: many

CDR3: CASSAHSRDSSYEQYF
DNA: TGTGCCAGCAGCGCCCATTCGCGGGACAGCTCCTACGAGCAGTACTTC
D: NA
V: TRBV9
J: TRBJ2-7
size: NA

CDR3: CATSRERNQPQHF
DNA: TGTGCCACCAGCAGAGAACGCAATCAGCCCCAGCATTTT
D: NA
V: TRBV15
J: TRBJ1-5
size: NA

CDR3: CASSPDSFNEQFF
DNA: TGTGCCAGCAGTCCGGACAGCTTCAATGAGCAGTTCTTC
D: NA
V: TRBV12-3/TRBV12-4
J: TRBJ2-1
size: many

CDR3: CASSQWGLAGGNEQFF
DNA: TGTGCCAGCAGCCAGTGGGGACTAGCGGGAGGGAATGAGCAGTTCTTC
D: TRBD2
V: TRBV14
J: TRBJ2-1
size: many

CDR3: CASRRPSGEQFF
DNA: TGTGCCAGCAGGCGCCCTAGCGGTGAGCAGTTCTTC
D: TRBD2
V: TRBV3-1
J: TRBJ2-1
size: few

CDR3: CASSPRGTGDEQFF
DNA: TGTGCCAGCAGCCCCCGGGGCACAGGGGATGAGCAGTTCTTC
D: TRBD1
V: TRBV27
J: TRBJ2-1
size: NA

CDR3: CASIPHGDSYEQYF
DNA: TGTGCCAGCATCCCCCACGGGGACTCCTACGAGCAGTACTTC
D: NA
V: TRBV27
J: TRBJ2-7
size: many

CDR3: CSGGGGVSPHEQYF
DNA: TGCAGCGGCGGAGGGGGCGTCTCCCCTCACGAGCAGTACTTC
D: NA
V: TRBV29-1
J: TRBJ2-7
size: many

CDR3: CATSNSGLAGDNEQFF
DNA: TGTGCCACCAGTAACTCGGGACTAGCGGGAGACAATGAGCAGTTCTTC
D: TRBD2
V: TRBV24-1
J: TRBJ2-1
size: many

CDR3: CASSNRGLDYGYTF
DNA: TGCGCCAGCAGCAACAGGGGGCTCGACTATGGCTACACCTTC
D: TRBD1
V: TRBV5-1
J: TRBJ1-2
size: NA

CDR3: CASSPGRFSPGGYTF
DNA: TGCGCCAGCAGCCCGGGACGATTCTCTCCTGGTGGCTACACCTTC
D: NA
V: TRBV5-1
J: TRBJ1-2
size: NA

CDR3: CSVVDRGPGYTF
DNA: TGCAGCGTTGTCGACAGGGGGCCTGGCTACACCTTC
D: TRBD1
V: TRBV29-1
J: TRBJ1-2
size: few

CDR3: CASTDLTGGHEQYF
DNA: TGTGCCAGCACCGATTTGACAGGGGGTCACGAGCAGTACTTC
D: TRBD1
V: TRBV12-3/TRBV12-4
J: TRBJ2-7
size: many

CDR3: CASSFGLDRDRGYEQYF
DNA: TGCGCCAGCAGCTTCGGCCTCGACCGGGACAGGGGGTACGAGCAGTACTTC
D: TRBD1
V: TRBV5-1
J: TRBJ2-7
size: few